This entry concerns a single TCR beta chain. The CDR3 has 10 residues. The V gene's germline CDR1 is DFQATT and CDR2 SNEGSKA (reference sequence). The V gene lost 6 bases and the J gene lost 2 bases, with 4 bases spanning the gap. Per the authors' pipeline: Reference gene primer amplification yielded estimated nucleated cell counts. Assay used: immunoSEQ multiplex PCR; TCRdb lists only in-frame clones, some missing. Clone size and V and J calls were adopted from that table, with D and trimming inferred from the DNA. The sample holds under 200,000 clones, around 85% seen once. This specimen comes from a study of blood T cell repertoires in COVID-19. Study as a whole: Samples of COVID-19 (acute and convalescent) were obtained from the United States, Italy and Spain. Sources were T cells, B-cell-depleted T cells, or PBMCs; the material itself was cDNA or gDNA.

This chain joins TRBV20-1 and TRBJ2-5; D unresolved. The sequence was obtained from a man aged 65 to 85 with active or convalescent COVID-19. The sequencing sample was made of peripheral blood. The CDR3 is CSAAQETQYF. The CDR3 DNA is TGCAGTGCAGCGCAAGAGACCCAGTACTTC.